Listed here are 2 T cell receptor beta chains from one sample, sequenced in a study of T cells in Graves' hyperthyroidism and ophthalmopathy. From RNA transcripts, TCR beta CDR3 regions were amplified. With the HTBI primer set, the TCR CDR3 went through a first round of RT-PCR. TCRdb used MiXCR to reprocess the multiplex PCR reads, holding one entry per CDR3 protein. The sample carries 350,000 to 400,000 distinct CDR3 sequences, approximately 19% recorded once. Sequenced sample: blood. The source is a woman aged 18-29 years with Graves' hyperthyroidism.

The chain carries TRBV12-3 or TRBV12-4 and TRBJ2-6, with a weak D call TRBD1 (5 bases). This CDR3 spans 17 amino acids. The V gene lost 8 bases and the J gene lost 0 bases, with 17 bases spanning the gap. The CDR3 DNA sequence: TGTGCCAGCGGGCCCAGGGTCTCCCTCTCTGGGGCCAACGTCCTGACTTTC. Residues: CASGPRVSLSGANVLTF.

At least ten counts were recorded for this clonotype. As DNA, the CDR3 is TGTGCCAGCAGTTTGGTGGGGATCTCGGAAAACATTCAGTACTTC. This gives the protein CASSLVGISENIQYF. V usage is TRBV12-3 or TRBV12-4 and J usage is TRBJ2-4; D ambiguous. V was cut by 3 bases and J by 5 bases, with 14 bases left in between. The CDR3 has 15 residues.